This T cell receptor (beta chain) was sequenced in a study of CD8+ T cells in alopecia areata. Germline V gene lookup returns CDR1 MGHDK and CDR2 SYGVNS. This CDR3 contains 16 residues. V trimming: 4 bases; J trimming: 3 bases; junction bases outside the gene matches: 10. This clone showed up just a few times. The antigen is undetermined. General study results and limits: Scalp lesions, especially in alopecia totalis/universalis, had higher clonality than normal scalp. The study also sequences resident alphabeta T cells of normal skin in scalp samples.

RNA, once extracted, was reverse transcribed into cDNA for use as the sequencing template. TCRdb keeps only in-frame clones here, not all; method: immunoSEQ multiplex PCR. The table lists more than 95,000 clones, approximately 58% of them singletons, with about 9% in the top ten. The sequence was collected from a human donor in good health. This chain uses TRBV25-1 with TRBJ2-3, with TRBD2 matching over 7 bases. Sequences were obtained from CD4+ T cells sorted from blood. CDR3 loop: CASSVGGQGETDTQYF. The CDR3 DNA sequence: TGTGCCAGCAGTGTGGGAGGGCAGGGAGAGACAGATACGCAGTATTTT.